This T cell receptor (beta chain) was identified in a study of cytomegalovirus exposure and HLA in healthy donors. V lost 0 bases to trimming and J lost 8 bases; unmatched junction nucleotides: 11. Germline V gives CDR1 GTSNPN, CDR2 SVGIG (reference sequence). The CDR3 extends over 16 amino acids. At sampling all donors were nominally healthy, likely with unrecorded immune exposures. PCR involved 60 Vbeta and 13 Jbeta primers. Sequenced by immunoSEQ multiplex PCR; TCRdb stores in-frame clones only, minus some. The data contain 85,000 to 100,000 clones, around 80% of them singletons. This clonotype was sampled from a male donor in good health and CMV-seropositive. The genes are TRBV30 and TRBJ2-1, with 9 bases matching TRBD2. Sequencing was carried out using PBMCs. In nucleotides, the CDR3 is TGTGCCTGGAGTGTACTTGGGGCGGGGGGGCCCTATGAGCAGTTCTTC. Residues: CAWSVLGAGGPYEQFF.